This T cell receptor (beta chain) comes out of a study of T cell responses to AZD1222 COVID-19 vaccine (dated by TCRdb to the early 2020s). About the full investigation: Because spike-specific TCR depth and breadth did not differ between the two schedules, AZD1222 recipients who got a second dose at roughly 4 weeks were pooled with those who got a second dose at roughly 12 weeks. A total of 233 trial participants underwent TCR sequencing, of whom 200 to 220 received two doses of AZD1222 and some 25 received two doses of the MenACWY control vaccine. Enrollment into the trials was organized by age into subgroups of 18-55, 56-69 and 70-plus years, and those subgroups contained roughly 150, 30 and 60 TCR-sequenced participants, respectively.

Comments on this clone: Its antigen remains undetermined. Per-nucleotide qualities are absent, and no much larger clonotype sits a single base away.

V is pared back by 5 bases and J by 4 bases, with 18 bases lying between the germline termini. The germline V gene specifies MDHEN as CDR1 and SYDVKM as CDR2. The CDR3 spans 15 residues, from the cysteine through the valine. Just CDR3 DNA is preserved here, 45 bases in frame from base 1. The paper's findings and limits, for the study overall: Only five or six AZD1222 recipients were SARS-CoV-2 seropositive at baseline, limiting conclusions about previously exposed vaccinees. Participants were mostly white British and included more females than males, and it was suggested by the authors that clonal diversity may have been underestimated. In the small 56-69-year group, the increase in depth fell short of significance, most likely because of low power. No day 14 peak-response samples were available, so repertoires were characterized only after the peak T cell response. A significant rise in spike-specific TCR breadth and depth was observed after two AZD1222 doses relative to day 0 and relative to MenACWY recipients. CD4 TCRs associated with the vaccine covered the entire spike protein, and the dominant responses were in regions 160-218 and 743-854. Epitopes outside the regions mutated in the B.1.351 and B.1.1.7 variants were reportedly recognized by nearly half of the unique spike-specific TCRs.

This specimen's time point label, per the study, means: baseline before first vaccination. Vaccinee samples were obtained from the UK trials COV001 and COV002, which included a single-blind randomized controlled phase 2/3 trial of AZD1222 (ChAdOx1 nCoV-19) in healthy adults. For TCRbeta chain sequencing, PBMC samples were collected from trial participants at day 0 and at day 28 after the second dose. The CDR3 regions of human TCRbeta chains were analyzed by immunosequencing. In the original analysis: TCRs in the repertoires were compared against a reference library of SARS-CoV-2-specific TCRs that had been generated with the MIRA antigen-specificity platform. Breadth was defined as the fraction of unique TCRs that were SARS-CoV-2-associated, and depth was defined as the fraction of total T cells that were SARS-CoV-2-associated. Using the MIRA data, each spike-specific TCR was assigned both to the spike region to which the TCR was reactive and to a CD4 or CD8 class. Log10-transformed breadth and depth values were compared by one-way ANOVA with Sidak's multiple comparisons tests. TCRdb stores this immuneACCESS table with in-frame sequences only. Part of the clones is absent; in the studies checked, under half of the shortfall reflects unresolved V genes, and no reason is known for the rest. V and J calls and clone size come straight from that table; D and trimming were deduced from the DNA. This sample holds under 170,000 clones; roughly 94% were observed only once. Of the sample, around 1.3% is held by the ten largest clones.

This receptor was obtained from an adult in good health. The rearranged chain carries TRBV28 and TRBJ2-7; the D region is possibly TRBD1 or TRBD2, each matching across 5 bases. The material was peripheral blood, obtained on day 0 of AZD1222 vaccination. The nucleotide sequence reads TGTGCCAGCAGTCTAGGGACCCCTGGGGCATACGAGCAGTACGTC. It is translated as CASSLGTPGAYEQYV.